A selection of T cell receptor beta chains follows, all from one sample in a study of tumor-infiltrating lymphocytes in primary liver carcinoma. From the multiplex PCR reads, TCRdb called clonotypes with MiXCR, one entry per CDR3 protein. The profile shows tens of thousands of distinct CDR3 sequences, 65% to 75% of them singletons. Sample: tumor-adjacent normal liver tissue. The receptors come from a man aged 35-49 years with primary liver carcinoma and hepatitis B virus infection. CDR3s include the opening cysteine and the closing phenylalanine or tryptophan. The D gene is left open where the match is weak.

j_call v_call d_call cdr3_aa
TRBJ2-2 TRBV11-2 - CTSSLLGADTGELFF
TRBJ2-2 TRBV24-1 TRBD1 CATTQGAYSGELFF
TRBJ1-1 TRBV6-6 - CAGSTVGTTEAFF
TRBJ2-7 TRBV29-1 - CSVVEGLYRQYF
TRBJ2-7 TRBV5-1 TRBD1 CASSSRTGPYEQYF
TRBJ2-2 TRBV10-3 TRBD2 CAIRERDDAGELLF
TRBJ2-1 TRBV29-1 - CSVKGLGNEQFF
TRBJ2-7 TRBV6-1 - CASSDGPYEKYF
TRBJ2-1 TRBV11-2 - CANSVDVGGYYNEQFF
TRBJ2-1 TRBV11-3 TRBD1 CTSSPRKQGACEQFF
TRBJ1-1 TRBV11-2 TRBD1 CASSPRGRGVTEAFF
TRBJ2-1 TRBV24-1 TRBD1 CATSDLRQDRGDNEKFF
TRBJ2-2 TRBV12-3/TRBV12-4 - CACSLSGTSGLNTGELFF
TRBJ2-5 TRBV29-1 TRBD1 CSGQGAKVETQYF
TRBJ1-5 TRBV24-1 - CATSDFPGGGQPQHF
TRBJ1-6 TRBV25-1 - CASSEPASSSPLHF
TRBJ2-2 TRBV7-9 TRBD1 CASSPTGHGELFF
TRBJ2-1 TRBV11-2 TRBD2 CSSSPASGAGLSSHNEQFF
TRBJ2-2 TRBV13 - CASSLGQGRTGELFF
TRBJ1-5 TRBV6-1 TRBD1 CVSIFTIGQGGDQHQHF
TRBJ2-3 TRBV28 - CASSFVAGTDTQYF
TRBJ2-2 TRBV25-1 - CASSEPGGSKNTGELFF
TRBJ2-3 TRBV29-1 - CSVEDSLVGVLDTQYF
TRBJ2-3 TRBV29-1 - CSVRVTDAQYF
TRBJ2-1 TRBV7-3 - CASSWGGSSYNEQFF
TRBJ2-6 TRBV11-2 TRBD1 CASNMGGDRGISLSGANVLTF